Each of the 14 T cell receptor beta chains below was sequenced from the same sample in a study of blood T cell repertoires in COVID-19. TCRdb's table, derived via immunoSEQ multiplex PCR, lists solely in-frame clones and lacks some. Among fewer than 7,500 clones listed, around 86% were seen once. Sequenced input: peripheral blood. All receptors derive from a human donor with active COVID-19. The donor label of this sample is uncertain.

This rearrangement joins TRBV3-1 (or the pseudogene TRBV3-2) to TRBJ2-1; a possible D gene is TRBD1 (6 bases). Per the germline V gene, CDR1 is LGHDT and CDR2 is YNNKEL (reference sequence). CDR3 length: 15 amino acids. Trimming removed 4 bases at V and 4 bases at J, with 14 bases between. The DNA for the CDR3 is TGTGCCAGCAGCCTTCTCGGACAGATATACAATGAGCAGTTCTTC. Translating it yields CASSLLGQIYNEQFF.

This clone came up once. This sequence joins TRBV11-3 and TRBJ2-7, with a weak D call TRBD1 (5 bases). Germline loops: CDR1 SGHNT, CDR2 YENEEA. There are 14 residues in the CDR3. Trimming left V 1 base short and J 2 bases short, with 9 bases between. CDR3 loop: CASSLGTGTYEQYF. The CDR3 DNA follows: TGTGCCAGCAGCTTAGGAACAGGAACCTACGAGCAGTACTTC.

The CDR3 DNA follows: TGTGCCAGCAGTTCTCCGGGACAACTGAACACTGAAGCTTTCTTT. Amino acid sequence: CASSSPGQLNTEAFF. The chain recombines TRBV6-6 with TRBJ1-1; weak D call: TRBD1 (6 bases). CDR3 length: 15 amino acids. V lost 4 bases to trimming and J lost 0 bases, with 12 bases between them. The germline gives CDR1 MNHNY, CDR2 SVGAGI (reference sequence).

This sequence joins TRBV19 and TRBJ2-2; 11 bases match TRBD2. The CDR3 is 14 amino acids. V was pared by 6 bases and J by 6 bases, with 3 bases of the junction left unmatched. Germline CDR1 and CDR2: LNHDA and SQIVND (reference sequence). CDR3 nucleotide sequence: TGTGCCAGTAGCCCACTAGCGGGAGCCGGGGAGCTGTTTTTT. Its protein is CASSPLAGAGELFF.

This chain joins TRBV5-5 and TRBJ1-4, with D possibly being TRBD1 (6 bases). The CDR3 contains 17 residues. Trimming removed 2 bases at V and 8 bases at J, with 22 bases between. Germline V gives CDR1 SGHKS, CDR2 YYEKEE (reference sequence). In nucleotides, the CDR3 is TGTGCCAGCAGCTTAGAGGACAGCGCCCTTGGATCGGAAAAACTGTTTTTT. Amino acids: CASSLEDSALGSEKLFF.

The chain combines TRBV28 with TRBJ2-7, with 8 positions matching TRBD1. With V trimmed by 2 bases and J by 3 bases, 12 bases remained unmatched. The CDR3 is 17 amino acids. CDR1 and CDR2 (germline): MDHEN, SYDVKM. DNA of the CDR3: TGTGCCAGCAGTTTAGCGTCCTCCCTCACAGGGGGCTACGAGCAGTACTTC. This translates into CASSLASSLTGGYEQYF.

This chain connects TRBV2 to TRBJ2-7; possibly TRBD1 for D (6 bases). V gave up 5 bases and J gave up 9 bases, with 11 bases separating them. Germline values: CDR1 SNHLY, CDR2 FYNNEI. The CDR3 sequence is 11 residues long. The DNA for the CDR3 is TGTGCCAGCAGTACAGGGTTGGGGCAGTACTTC. The encoded protein is CASSTGLGQYF.

The J gene is TRBJ2-7, the V gene TRBV29-1; 8 bases agree with TRBD2. The CDR3 spans 16 residues. After removal of 4 bases from V and 4 bases from J, the junction contained 15 bases not matched to a gene. Per the germline V gene, CDR1 is SQVTM and CDR2 is ANQGSEA. CDR3 DNA: TGCAGCGTTGGGGGTTTGGCGGGAGGAGTATTTTACGAGCAGTACTTC. Translation gives CSVGGLAGGVFYEQYF.

This chain links TRBV7-6 with TRBJ1-6, with D maybe TRBD1 (5 bases). V lost 1 base to trimming and J lost 10 bases, with 20 bases between them. Germline V gene sequence: CDR1 SGHVS, CDR2 FNYEAQ. This CDR3 is 17 amino acids long. CDR3 nucleotides: TGTGCCAGCAGCTTAGTCTCTGGTGCGGCAGGGAGGTCACCCCTCCACTTT. Protein: CASSLVSGAAGRSPLHF. The whole variable domain, filled in from reference TRBV7-6 and TRBJ1-6, reads GAGVSQSPRYKVTKRGQDVALRCDPISGHVSLYWYRQALGQGPEFLTYFNYEAQQDKSGLPNDRFSAERPEGSISTLTIQRTEQRDSAMYRCASSLVSGAAGRSPLHFGNGTRLTVT.

The chain combines TRBV6-5 with TRBJ1-4, with a tentative D call TRBD1 (5 bases). The ends were cut back, 2 bases at V and 4 bases at J, with 11 bases in the middle. Germline-derived CDR1 and CDR2 are MNHEY and SVGAGI. This CDR3 comprises 15 residues. The CDR3 protein is CASSYTGLSNEKLFF. Here the CDR3 DNA reads TGTGCCAGCAGTTACACGGGACTGAGTAATGAAAAACTGTTTTTT.

A few counts support this clone. V is TRBV30 and J is TRBJ1-5; D call uncertain. The V end lost 1 base, the J end lost 9 bases, and 10 bases lay between the germline ends. Germline values: CDR1 GTSNPN, CDR2 SVGIG (reference sequence). The CDR3 contains 12 residues. The CDR3 nucleotides read TGTGCCTGGAGTGGGCAATCGGGGCCCCAGCATTTT. Protein sequence: CAWSGQSGPQHF.

This sequence joins TRBV7-2 and TRBJ1-1; maybe TRBD1 (5 bases). Trimming pared 2 bases from V and 11 bases from J, leaving 15 bases between. From germline, CDR1 is SGHTA and CDR2 FQGNSA. CDR3 length: 13 amino acids. CDR3 bases: TGTGCCAGCAGCTTAAAGCAGCAGGGCTTGGCTTTCTTT. It specifies CASSLKQQGLAFF.

This clone has only one observation. The CDR3 DNA reads TGTGCCAGCAGTGTTCGCAGGGGGGATTCACCCCTCCACTTT. Its protein is CASSVRRGDSPLHF. The chain couples TRBV2 to TRBJ1-6; TRBD1 matches 7 bases. CDR3 length equals 14 residues. J lost 8 bases, V lost 4 bases, and 5 bases had no gene match. Germline V gives CDR1 SNHLY, CDR2 FYNNEI.

V gene TRBV5-1 combines with J gene TRBJ2-5, with 7 bases fitting TRBD2. The germline CDR1 and CDR2 sequences are SGHRS and YFSETQ. The junction had 8 bases not matched to a gene; V was cut back by 0 bases and J by 12 bases. CDR3 length equals 13 residues. CDR3 protein: CASSLASGDREYF. The CDR3 nucleotides are TGCGCCAGCAGCTTGGCCAGCGGGGACCGCGAGTACTTC.